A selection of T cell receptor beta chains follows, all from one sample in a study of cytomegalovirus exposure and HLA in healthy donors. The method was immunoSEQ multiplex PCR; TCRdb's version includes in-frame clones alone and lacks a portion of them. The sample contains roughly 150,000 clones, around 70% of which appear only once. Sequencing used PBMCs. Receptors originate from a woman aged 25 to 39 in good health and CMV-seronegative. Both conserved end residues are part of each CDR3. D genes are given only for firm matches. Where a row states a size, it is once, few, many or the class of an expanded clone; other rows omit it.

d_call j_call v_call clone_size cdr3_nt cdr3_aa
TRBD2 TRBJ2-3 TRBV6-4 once TGTGCCAGCAGTGACTCGGGACTAGCAGCCGATACGCAGTATTTT CASSDSGLAADTQYF
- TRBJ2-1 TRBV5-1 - TGCGCCAGCAGCCCACAGGGCCAAGGGGATGAGCAGTTCTTC CASSPQGQGDEQFF
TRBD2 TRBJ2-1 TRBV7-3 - TGTGCCAGCAGCTCCTCTAGCGGGAGAGCAGATGAGCAGTTCTTC CASSSSSGRADEQFF
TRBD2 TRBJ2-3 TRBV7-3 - TGTGCCAGCAGCCCCGGGACTAGCGGGCCCACAGATACGCAGTATTTT CASSPGTSGPTDTQYF
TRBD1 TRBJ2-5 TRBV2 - TGTGCCAGCAGTGAAGACAGGGACAGGGAAGAGACCCAGTACTTC CASSEDRDREETQYF
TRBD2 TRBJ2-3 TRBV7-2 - TGTGCCAGCAGCTTTAGCGGGGGGGCCGGCACAGATACGCAGTATTTT CASSFSGGAGTDTQYF
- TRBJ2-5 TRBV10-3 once TGTGCCATCAGTGAGTCCGGGGAGACCCAGTACTTC CAISESGETQYF
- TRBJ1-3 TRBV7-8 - TGTGCCAGCAGCCCGCTTAAGGGGCAAACTGGAAACACCATATATTTT CASSPLKGQTGNTIYF
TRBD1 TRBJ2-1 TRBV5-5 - TGTGCCAGCAGCTTGGAGGGGGCAGGCCCCACAAAGTCTCAGTTCTTC CASSLEGAGPTKSQFF
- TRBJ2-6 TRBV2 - TGTGCCAGCATCAGGGGATCTGGGGCCAACGTCCTGACTTTC CASIRGSGANVLTF
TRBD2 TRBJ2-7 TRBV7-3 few TGTGCCAGCAGCCCCGGGACTAGAACCGGCGAGCAGTACTTC CASSPGTRTGEQYF
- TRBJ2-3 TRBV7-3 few TGTGCCAGCAGCTTATCAGCTGGGGGCGGGCATACGCAGTATTTT CASSLSAGGGHTQYF
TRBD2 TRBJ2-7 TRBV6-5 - TGTGCCAGCAGACTAGCGGGACGCCACGAGCAGTACTTC CASRLAGRHEQYF
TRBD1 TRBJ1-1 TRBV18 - TGTGCCAGCTCACCGGGGCGAGGGGGCCGAACTGAAGCTTTCTTT CASSPGRGGRTEAFF
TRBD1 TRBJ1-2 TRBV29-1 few TGCAGCGGGGGGGACAGGTACTATGGCTACACCTTC CSGGDRYYGYTF
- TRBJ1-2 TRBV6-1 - TGTGCCAGCAGTGAACAGGGATCGAGCTATGGCTACACCTTC CASSEQGSSYGYTF
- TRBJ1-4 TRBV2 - TGTGCCAGCATGCGGGGGGGTGAAAAACTGTTTTTT CASMRGGEKLFF
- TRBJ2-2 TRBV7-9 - TGTGCCAGCAGCTTAATACAGGGCACCGGGGAGCTGTTTTTT CASSLIQGTGELFF
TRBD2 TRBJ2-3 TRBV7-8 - TGTGCCAGCAGCTCTGGGACTAGCGGGAGGGGAGGAGATACGCAGTATTTT CASSSGTSGRGGDTQYF
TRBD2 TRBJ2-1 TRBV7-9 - TGTGCCAGCAGTTCCGCCTACGCTAGCGGGAAGATCCGGAATGAGCAGTTCTTC CASSSAYASGKIRNEQFF
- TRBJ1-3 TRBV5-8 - TGTGCCAGCAGCTGGCTTGAAATCTCTGGAAACACCATATATTTT CASSWLEISGNTIYF
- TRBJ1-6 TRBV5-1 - TGCGCCAGCAGCTTCGGCGAAGGGGCACCCCTCCACTTT CASSFGEGAPLHF
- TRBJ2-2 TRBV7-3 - TGTGCCAGCAGCATGGGCCGCGGGGAGCTGTTTTTT CASSMGRGELFF
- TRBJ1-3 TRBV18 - TGTGCCAGCTCACCTTCGACAGGTTACTCTGGAAACACCATATATTTT CASSPSTGYSGNTIYF